Listed here are 10 T cell receptor beta chains from one sample, sequenced in a study of PD-L1 blockade in urothelial cancer. Time point reported: peripheral blood 6 weeks after treatment start. Sequencing was performed with immunoSEQ multiplex PCR; in TCRdb, only in-frame clones are kept and a portion is missing. The sample contains 35,000 to 50,000 clones, approximately 83% of which appear only once. The sequences come from PBMCs, collected around atezolizumab (anti-PD-L1) treatment. These receptors all stem from a man aged 60 to 69 with urothelial cancer.

The chain joins TRBV10-2 to TRBJ2-1; TRBD2 agrees at 9 bases. CDR1 is WSHSY and CDR2 is SAAADI in the germline V gene. Trimming took 0 bases from V and 8 from J; bases not matched to a gene: 11. The length of the CDR3 is 17 residues. The CDR3 sequence is CASSESRASGKNDEQFF. In DNA, the CDR3 is TGCGCCAGCAGTGAGTCGAGGGCTAGCGGGAAGAACGATGAGCAGTTCTTC.

This clone was recorded only once. V gene TRBV29-1 combines with J gene TRBJ2-5; TRBD1 matches 12 bases. The germline CDR1 and CDR2 sequences are SQVTM and ANQGSEA. With 0 bases clipped from V and 5 bases from J, the junction kept 7 bases outside the gene matches. This CDR3 contains 16 residues. CDR3 sequence: CSVEDPGQGALETQYF. In DNA form, the CDR3 reads TGCAGCGTTGAAGATCCGGGACAGGGGGCCTTGGAGACCCAGTACTTC.

The gene calls are TRBV11-2 and TRBJ1-4, with 7 nucleotides matching TRBD1. Germline CDR1 is SGHAT and CDR2 is FQNNGV. The junction had 8 bases not matched to a gene; V was cut back by 6 bases and J by 7 bases. This CDR3 spans 14 amino acids. The CDR3, as DNA: TGTGCCAGCAGTCCCGGCAGGGGGGCTGAAAAACTGTTTTTT. It is translated as CASSPGRGAEKLFF.

This chain joins TRBV7-9 and TRBJ2-3; TRBD2 aligns across 12 bases. Germline V gives CDR1 SEHNR, CDR2 FQNEAQ (reference sequence). This CDR3 contains 16 residues. J gave up 1 base and V 5 bases, and 4 bases lay outside the gene matches. The CDR3 is CASSPLAGGGTDTQYF. CDR3 DNA: TGTGCCAGCAGCCCCCTAGCGGGGGGGGGCACAGATACGCAGTATTTT. The variable domain in full, with the rest retrieved from reference TRBV7-9 and TRBJ2-3, is DTGVSQNPRHKITKRGQNVTFRCDPISEHNRLYWYRQTLGQGPEFLTYFQNEAQLEKSRLLSDRFSAERPKGSFSTLEIQRTEQGDSAMYLCASSPLAGGGTDTQYFGPGTRLTVL.

The chain couples TRBV6-1 to TRBJ1-5; D not certain. Between the trimmed V and J ends, which lost 4 bases and 0 bases, there was a span of 7 bases. CDR3 length equals 14 residues. Germline lookup yields CDR1 MNHNS and CDR2 SASEGT. CDR3 bases: TGTGCCAGCAGTGCGGGGAATAGCAATCAGCCCCAGCATTTT. This encodes CASSAGNSNQPQHF.

The chain is built from TRBV19 and TRBJ2-3; possible D gene TRBD1, 6 bases. The CDR3 is 14 amino acids. The ends were cut back, 5 bases at V and 2 bases at J, with 11 bases in the middle. CDR1 and CDR2 (germline): LNHDA, SQIVND (reference sequence). The CDR3 region has the DNA TGTGCCAGTAGTTACAGGGCAGTCACAGATACGCAGTATTTT. Translating it yields CASSYRAVTDTQYF.

This sequence joins TRBV6-1 and TRBJ2-5; 7 positions agree with TRBD1. The V gene's germline CDR1 is MNHNS and CDR2 SASEGT. The V and J ends lost 6 bases and 5 bases, in that order; junction bases with no gene match: 9. The CDR3 is 14 amino acids. CDR3 nucleotides: TGTGCCAGCAGCTACGACAGGGCCCGGGAGACCCAGTACTTC. This translates into CASSYDRARETQYF.

The chain carries TRBV16 and TRBJ1-1; 7 bases line up with TRBD1. Germline V gene sequence: CDR1 KGHSY, CDR2 FQNENV. Trimming at V came to 2 bases and at J to 6 bases, leaving 6 bases not matched to a gene. The CDR3 spans 14 residues. CDR3 DNA: TGTGCCAGCAGCCAAGACAGGGACCTATCTGAAGCTTTCTTT. It yields the protein CASSQDRDLSEAFF.

The CDR3 bases are TGTGCCAGCAGCTTAGGTCACCAGATCTACGAGCAGTACTTC. Translating it yields CASSLGHQIYEQYF. This rearrangement joins TRBV7-2 to TRBJ2-7; D is ambiguous. The germline V gene encodes CDR1 SGHTA and CDR2 FQGNSA. The CDR3 covers 14 residues. V lost 1 base and J 3 bases, leaving 10 bases between the germline ends.

The V gene is TRBV5-1, the J gene TRBJ2-3; TRBD2 might be the D (5 bases). Deletions cut 4 bases from V and 1 base from J, with 13 bases between. The germline CDR1 and CDR2 sequences are SGHRS and YFSETQ. The length of the CDR3 is 15 residues. The CDR3 sequence is CASSPASLRTDTQYF. The DNA of the CDR3 is TGCGCCAGCAGCCCGGCTAGCCTCCGCACAGATACGCAGTATTTT. Drawing the rest from reference TRBV5-1 and TRBJ2-3, the complete variable domain is KAGVTQTPRYLIKTRGQQVTLSCSPISGHRSVSWYQQTPGQGLQFLFEYFSETQRNKGNFPGRFSGRQFSNSRSEMNVSTLELGDSALYLCASSPASLRTDTQYFGPGTRLTVL.